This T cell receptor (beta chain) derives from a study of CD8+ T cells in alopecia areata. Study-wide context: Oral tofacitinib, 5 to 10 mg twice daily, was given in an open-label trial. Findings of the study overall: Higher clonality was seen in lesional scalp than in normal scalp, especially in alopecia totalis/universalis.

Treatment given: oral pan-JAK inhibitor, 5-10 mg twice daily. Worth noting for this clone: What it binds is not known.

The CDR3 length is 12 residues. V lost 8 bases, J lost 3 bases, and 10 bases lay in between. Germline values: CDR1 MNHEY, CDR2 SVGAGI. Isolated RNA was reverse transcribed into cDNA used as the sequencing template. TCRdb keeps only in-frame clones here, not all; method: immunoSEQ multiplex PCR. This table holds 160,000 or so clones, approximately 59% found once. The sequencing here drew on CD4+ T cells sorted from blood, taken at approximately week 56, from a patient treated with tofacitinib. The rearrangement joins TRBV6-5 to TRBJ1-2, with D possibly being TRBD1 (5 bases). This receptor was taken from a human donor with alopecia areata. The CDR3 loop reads CASGGIDYGYTF. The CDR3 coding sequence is TGTGCCAGCGGGGGTATCGACTATGGCTACACCTTC.